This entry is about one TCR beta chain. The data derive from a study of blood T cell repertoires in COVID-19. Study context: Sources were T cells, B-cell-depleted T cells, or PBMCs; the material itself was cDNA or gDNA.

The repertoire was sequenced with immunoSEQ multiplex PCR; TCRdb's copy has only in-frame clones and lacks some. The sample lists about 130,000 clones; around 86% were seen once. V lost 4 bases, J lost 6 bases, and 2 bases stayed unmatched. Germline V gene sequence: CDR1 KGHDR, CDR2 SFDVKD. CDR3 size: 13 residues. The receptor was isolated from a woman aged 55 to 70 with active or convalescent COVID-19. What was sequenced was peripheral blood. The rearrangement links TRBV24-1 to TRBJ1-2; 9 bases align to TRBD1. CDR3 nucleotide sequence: TGTGCCACCAGTGAGAGACAGGGGGATGGCTACACCTTC. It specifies CATSERQGDGYTF.